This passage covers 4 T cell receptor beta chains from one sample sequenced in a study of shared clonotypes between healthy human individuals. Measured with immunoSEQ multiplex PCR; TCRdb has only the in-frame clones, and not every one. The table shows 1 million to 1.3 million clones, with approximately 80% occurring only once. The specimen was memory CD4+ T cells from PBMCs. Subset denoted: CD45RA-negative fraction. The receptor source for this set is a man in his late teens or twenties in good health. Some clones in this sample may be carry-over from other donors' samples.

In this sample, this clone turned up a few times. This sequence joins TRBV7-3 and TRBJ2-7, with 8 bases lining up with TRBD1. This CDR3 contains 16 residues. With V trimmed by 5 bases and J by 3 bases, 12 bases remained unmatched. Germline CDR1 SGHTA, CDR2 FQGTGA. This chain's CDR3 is CASSPSGGASVYEQYF. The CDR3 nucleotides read TGTGCCAGCAGCCCCTCAGGGGGCGCTTCAGTCTACGAGCAGTACTTC.

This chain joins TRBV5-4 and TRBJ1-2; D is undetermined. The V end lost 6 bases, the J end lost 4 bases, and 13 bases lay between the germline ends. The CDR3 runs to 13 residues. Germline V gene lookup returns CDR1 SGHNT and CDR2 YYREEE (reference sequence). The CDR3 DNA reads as TGTGCCAGCACCCCCATTTCGGGCTATGGCTACACCTTC. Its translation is CASTPISGYGYTF.

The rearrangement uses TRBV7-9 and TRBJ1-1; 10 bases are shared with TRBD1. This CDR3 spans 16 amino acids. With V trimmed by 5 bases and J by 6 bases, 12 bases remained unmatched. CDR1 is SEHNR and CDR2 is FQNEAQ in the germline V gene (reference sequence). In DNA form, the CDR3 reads TGTGCCAGCAGCCCGACAGGGGGCGTCGGATGGGCTGAAGCTTTCTTT. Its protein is CASSPTGGVGWAEAFF.

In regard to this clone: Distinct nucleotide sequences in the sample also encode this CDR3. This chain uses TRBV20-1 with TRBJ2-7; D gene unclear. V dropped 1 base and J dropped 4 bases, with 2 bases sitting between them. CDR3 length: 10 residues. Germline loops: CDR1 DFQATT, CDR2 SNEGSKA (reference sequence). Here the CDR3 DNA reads TGCAGTGCTAGAGCATACGAGCAGTACTTC. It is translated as CSARAYEQYF.